This is a list of T cell receptor beta chains from one sample in a study of T cell responses to AZD1222 COVID-19 vaccine. Clones were read by immunoSEQ multiplex PCR, and TCRdb kept only the in-frame ones, dropping some. The data hold more than 150,000 clones, with roughly 91% observed a single time. The source material was peripheral blood, sampled 28 days after the second AZD1222 dose. The receptors were sampled from an adult who received the AZD1222 COVID-19 vaccine. The CDR3 runs from the conserved cysteine through the conserved F or W. A D gene is named only where the DNA matches it firmly. Part of the rows lack a size; the others show once, few, many or a class for expanded clones.

.	TRBV29-1	.	TRBJ2-4	13	TGCAGCGGTTTGGATGGGGCCAAAAACATTCAGTACTTC	CSGLDGAKNIQYF
.	TRBV7-3	.	TRBJ2-2	16	TGTGCCAGCAGCTTAATTAGGACTAAGAACACCGGGGAGCTGTTTTTT	CASSLIRTKNTGELFF
.	TRBV4-1	.	TRBJ2-1	16	TGCGCCAGCAGCCAAGTAGGACGGATCTCCTACAATGAGCAGTTCTTC	CASSQVGRISYNEQFF
TRBD2	TRBV4-2	.	TRBJ2-3	18	TGTGCCAGCAGCCCCCACCCCATAGCGGGAGGGATAGCAGATACGCAGTATTTT	CASSPHPIAGGIADTQYF
.	TRBV29-1	.	TRBJ2-4	13	TGCAGCGTCCGGGGGTTCGCCAAAAACATTCAGTACTTC	CSVRGFAKNIQYF
TRBD1	TRBV6-2/TRBV6-3	.	TRBJ1-1	15	TGTGCCAGCAGTTACTATCCAGGGGGCAGGACTGAAGCTTTCTTT	CASSYYPGGRTEAFF
.	TRBV5-6	once	TRBJ1-2	14	TGTGCCAGCAGCTCCCGGACAGTTAACTATGGCTACACCTTC	CASSSRTVNYGYTF
.	TRBV6-2/TRBV6-3	.	TRBJ1-1	15	TGTGCCAGCAGTTACCCAGGGATAAGAAACACTGAAGCTTTCTTT	CASSYPGIRNTEAFF
.	TRBV19	.	TRBJ2-2	15	TGTGCCAGTAGTATTGAGGGGACGGACACCGGGGAGCTGTTTTTT	CASSIEGTDTGELFF
.	TRBV28	once	TRBJ2-3	15	TGTGCCAGCAGACTCCGGATTATCGGGGCAGATACGCAGTATTTT	CASRLRIIGADTQYF
.	TRBV28	.	TRBJ1-1	13	TGTGCCAGCACCAGGCAGGGGAACACTGAAGCTTTCTTT	CASTRQGNTEAFF
.	TRBV5-4	.	TRBJ2-3	15	TGTGCCAGCAGCTTGGCTTGGGAGGTTCGTGATACGCAGTATTTT	CASSLAWEVRDTQYF
TRBD1	TRBV4-3	.	TRBJ1-1	15	TGCGCCAGCAGCCAGTCGGACAGGGAGAACACTGAAGCTTTCTTT	CASSQSDRENTEAFF
.	TRBV28	.	TRBJ1-6	15	TGTGCCAGCAGCCTCTCCCAGGGAATAGGCTCACCCCTCCACTTT	CASSLSQGIGSPLHF
.	TRBV7-2	.	TRBJ2-3	15	TGTGCCAGCAGCATACGGGATACCTTGGCAGATACGCAGTATTTT	CASSIRDTLADTQYF
.	TRBV15	.	TRBJ2-1	14	TGTGCCACCAGCGACAGAGAAGCCTACAATGAGCAGTTCTTC	CATSDREAYNEQFF
.	TRBV30	.	TRBJ2-2	15	TGTGCCTGGAGGAAAGGTAGAGGGATCACCGGGGAGCTGTTTTTT	CAWRKGRGITGELFF
.	TRBV7-6	.	TRBJ2-1	15	TGTGCCAGCAGCCCCCAGGTACCCCCGGCCAATGAGCAGTTCTTC	CASSPQVPPANEQFF
.	TRBV16	once	TRBJ2-3	14	TGTGCCAGCAGCCAGCCCACTAGCACAGATACGCAGTATTTT	CASSQPTSTDTQYF
.	TRBV7-9	.	TRBJ1-1	17	TGTGCCAGCAGCCTAGGGGAGGGTAGGGGCATGAACACTGAAGCTTTCTTT	CASSLGEGRGMNTEAFF
.	TRBV4-2	.	TRBJ2-2	15	TGTGCCAGCAGCCTAGAATGGACTATCACCGGGGAGCTGTTTTTT	CASSLEWTITGELFF
.	TRBV6-5	.	TRBJ2-2	12	TGTGCCAGCAGTTTGGGGACCGGGGAGCTGTTTTTT	CASSLGTGELFF
.	TRBV4-1	once	TRBJ2-7	13	TGCGCCAGCAGCAAGAACCAAGGGTACGAGCAGTACTTC	CASSKNQGYEQYF
.	TRBV14	.	TRBJ2-3	15	TGTGCCAGCAGCCAACATACAGGGCCCGCAGATACGCAGTATTTT	CASSQHTGPADTQYF
.	TRBV7-3	.	TRBJ1-6	14	TGTGCCAGCAGCCCAGGGACGGCGAATTCACCCCTCCACTTT	CASSPGTANSPLHF
.	TRBV21-1	.	TRBJ2-7	14	TGTGCCAGCAGCAAAGGGCCAGGCACCTACGAGCAGTACTTC	CASSKGPGTYEQYF
TRBD2	TRBV7-2	.	TRBJ2-7	14	TGTGCCAGCAGCATCAGCGGGAGTGAAAACGAGCAGTACTTC	CASSISGSENEQYF
TRBD2	TRBV7-2	.	TRBJ2-1	16	TGTGCCAGCAGCTTAGCCCTAGCGGGAGGGGAAAATGAGCAGTTCTTC	CASSLALAGGENEQFF
.	TRBV6-6	.	TRBJ2-2	15	TGTGCCAGCAGTTCAGGGACCCCGAACACCGGGGAGCTGTTTTTT	CASSSGTPNTGELFF
TRBD2	TRBV2	.	TRBJ2-7	14	TGTGCCAGCAGTTATCTAGCGGGAGAGAGCGAGCAGTACTTC	CASSYLAGESEQYF
.	TRBV27	.	TRBJ2-1	16	TGTGCCAGCAGTCCGCTACTAGGTAGCTCCTACAATGAGCAGTTCTTC	CASSPLLGSSYNEQFF
.	TRBV28	.	TRBJ2-7	13	TGTGCCATCCGGGGGCGCCAGTCCTACGAGCAGTACTTC	CAIRGRQSYEQYF
.	TRBV6-2/TRBV6-3	.	TRBJ1-1	15	TGTGCCAGCAGCCTATGGGGAGGGGGGAACACTGAAGCTTTCTTT	CASSLWGGGNTEAFF
.	TRBV12-3/TRBV12-4	.	TRBJ1-2	12	TGTGCCAGCAGTTTGGCTAACTATGGCTACACCTTC	CASSLANYGYTF
.	TRBV23-1	once	TRBJ2-3	12	TGCGCCACCCGCGGGGTGAAAGATACGCAGTATTTT	CATRGVKDTQYF
TRBD1	TRBV4-2	.	TRBJ1-2	18	TGTGCCAGCAGCCAAGAAAGCCGGGACAGGGCTCTCCACTATGGCTACACCTTC	CASSQESRDRALHYGYTF
.	TRBV4-3	.	TRBJ2-7	15	TGCGCCAGCAGCTCTGGACAGAGTAACTCCTACGAGCAGTACTTC	CASSSGQSNSYEQYF
.	TRBV4-3	.	TRBJ2-7	18	TGCGCCAGCAGCCAAGATGCCGGGGACCCTACCAGCTCCTACGAGCAGTACTTC	CASSQDAGDPTSSYEQYF
TRBD2	TRBV28	.	TRBJ2-7	14	TGTGCCAGCCGGCAAGCGGGACCACCCTACGAGCAGTACTTC	CASRQAGPPYEQYF
TRBD2	TRBV3-1/TRBV3-2	once	TRBJ2-5	16	TGTGCCAGCAGCCCAGGGACTAGCGGGAGCTCTGAGACCCAGTACTTC	CASSPGTSGSSETQYF
.	TRBV5-1	.	TRBJ2-3	16	TGCGCCAGCAGCTGGGGTCGGGGGAGCGGGACAGATACGCAGTATTTT	CASSWGRGSGTDTQYF
TRBD1	TRBV3-1/TRBV3-2	once	TRBJ1-1	15	TGTGCCAGCAGCCAGGGGGGCGCAGGGGGCACTGAAGCTTTCTTT	CASSQGGAGGTEAFF
TRBD2	TRBV19	.	TRBJ2-3	14	TGTGCCAGTAGTATGCGGCGGGAGGACCCCGTACAGTATTTT	CASSMRREDPVQYF
.	TRBV6-2/TRBV6-3	.	TRBJ1-5	13	TGTGCCAGCAGTCCCGGGCATGGTCAGCCCCAGCATTTT	CASSPGHGQPQHF
.	TRBV19	.	TRBJ2-5	13	TGTGCCAGTAGTCTGCCCGGGCCCCAGACCCAGTACTTC	CASSLPGPQTQYF
.	TRBV6-5	.	TRBJ2-1	11	TGTGCAGCTAGGGGAAACAATGAGCAGTTCTTC	CAARGNNEQFF
.	TRBV28	once	TRBJ1-2	15	TGTGCCAGCCATTCCGCCGGACTTTCAAACTATGGCTACACCTTC	CASHSAGLSNYGYTF
TRBD1	TRBV19	.	TRBJ2-2	15	TGTGCCAGTAGTACCGGACAGGTTAACACCGGGGAGCTGTTTTTT	CASSTGQVNTGELFF
.	TRBV5-1	.	TRBJ1-2	14	TGCGCCAGCAGCTTGTGGGAGGGAGAGAGTGGCTACACCTTC	CASSLWEGESGYTF
TRBD1	TRBV24-1	.	TRBJ2-2	17	TGTGCCACCAGTGACCCCGGACAGGGGTGGGAGACCGGGGAGCTGTTTTTT	CATSDPGQGWETGELFF
.	TRBV5-5	.	TRBJ2-7	15	TGTGCCAGCAGCTTGGCCGAGCTTATAGGTTACGAGCAGTACTTC	CASSLAELIGYEQYF
TRBD2	TRBV24-1	.	TRBJ2-2	21	TGTGCCACCAGTGATCGTACCGGGACAATACTAGCGGGAGCGAACACCGGGGAGCTGTTTTTT	CATSDRTGTILAGANTGELFF
TRBD1	TRBV6-6	.	TRBJ1-2	15	TGTGCCAGCAGTTCCCCGGACAGGGGGATTAGGGGCTACACCTTC	CASSSPDRGIRGYTF
.	TRBV3-1/TRBV3-2	few	TRBJ2-7	15	TGTGCCAGCAGCCGCCCCCGGGGGTCAGTCTACGAGCAGTACTTC	CASSRPRGSVYEQYF